A selection of T cell receptor beta chains follows, all from one sample in a study of blood T cell repertoires in COVID-19. Here immunoSEQ multiplex PCR was the method, and the copy in TCRdb shows in-frame clones only, minus some. Among about 59,000 clones listed, around 88% were seen once. Sequences were obtained from peripheral blood. Receptors were obtained from an elderly woman with active COVID-19. Each CDR3 is given with its conserved first and last residue. Each record gives: D gene, V gene, CDR3 length, clone size, J gene, CDR3 DNA, CDR3 protein. A D gene is named only where the DNA matches it firmly. Size tells how often a clone was seen (once, few, many) or the class of an expanded clone, and some rows leave it out.

d_gene: .
v_gene: TRBV28
len: 13
abundance: .
j_gene: TRBJ1-5
CDR3nt: TGTGCCAGCACGGGGGGGGGCGTTCAGCCCCAGCATTTT
CDR3aa: CASTGGGVQPQHF

d_gene: .
v_gene: TRBV27
len: 14
abundance: .
j_gene: TRBJ2-3
CDR3nt: TGTGCCAGCCGGGACGGAAAGGGGGCAGATACGCAGTATTTT
CDR3aa: CASRDGKGADTQYF

d_gene: .
v_gene: TRBV9
len: 16
abundance: .
j_gene: TRBJ1-2
CDR3nt: TGTGCCAGCAGCGTAGAGCCCAGGTTGGATCGCTATGGCTACACCTTC
CDR3aa: CASSVEPRLDRYGYTF

d_gene: TRBD1
v_gene: TRBV15
len: 15
abundance: .
j_gene: TRBJ1-4
CDR3nt: TGTGCCACCAGCACAAGGACAGGGGCAAATGAAAAACTGTTTTTT
CDR3aa: CATSTRTGANEKLFF

d_gene: TRBD1
v_gene: TRBV5-1
len: 15
abundance: .
j_gene: TRBJ1-4
CDR3nt: TGCGCCAGCAACTTGGGGACAGGGTTGAGTGAAAAACTGTTTTTT
CDR3aa: CASNLGTGLSEKLFF

d_gene: TRBD1
v_gene: TRBV5-4
len: 15
abundance: .
j_gene: TRBJ2-7
CDR3nt: TGTGCCAGCAGCTACGGGACAGGGGGCTACTACGAGCAGTACTTC
CDR3aa: CASSYGTGGYYEQYF

d_gene: TRBD2
v_gene: TRBV6-2/TRBV6-3
len: 14
abundance: .
j_gene: TRBJ2-1
CDR3nt: TGTGCCAGCAGTTCCCTAGCGGGGGTCGGAGAGCAGTTCTTC
CDR3aa: CASSSLAGVGEQFF

d_gene: .
v_gene: TRBV28
len: 15
abundance: .
j_gene: TRBJ1-1
CDR3nt: TGTGCCAGCAGCCCCCTCGGGAGGTATAACACTGAAGCTTTCTTT
CDR3aa: CASSPLGRYNTEAFF

d_gene: .
v_gene: TRBV5-6
len: 14
abundance: .
j_gene: TRBJ1-1
CDR3nt: TGTGCCAGCAGCGCGGAGCGGGGGACCACTGAAGCTTTCTTT
CDR3aa: CASSAERGTTEAFF

d_gene: TRBD1
v_gene: TRBV29-1
len: 15
abundance: .
j_gene: TRBJ2-5
CDR3nt: TGCAGCGGGACTACCGGGACAGGGCTCCAAGAGACCCAGTACTTC
CDR3aa: CSGTTGTGLQETQYF

d_gene: .
v_gene: TRBV7-2
len: 15
abundance: once
j_gene: TRBJ2-2
CDR3nt: TGTGCCAGCAGCTTAATGCAGGGTAGCACCGGGGAGCTGTTTTTT
CDR3aa: CASSLMQGSTGELFF

d_gene: TRBD1
v_gene: TRBV5-4
len: 16
abundance: once
j_gene: TRBJ2-7
CDR3nt: TGTGCCAGCAGTATGGCACGGACAGGGGGAGATTACGAGCAGTACTTC
CDR3aa: CASSMARTGGDYEQYF

d_gene: .
v_gene: TRBV2
len: 13
abundance: .
j_gene: TRBJ2-3
CDR3nt: TGTGCCAGCAAATTATATAGCACAGATACGCAGTATTTT
CDR3aa: CASKLYSTDTQYF

d_gene: .
v_gene: TRBV5-1
len: 13
abundance: .
j_gene: TRBJ1-1
CDR3nt: TGCGCCAGCAGCTTACAGATGAACACTGAAGCTTTCTTT
CDR3aa: CASSLQMNTEAFF

d_gene: TRBD2
v_gene: TRBV5-1
len: 17
abundance: .
j_gene: TRBJ2-5
CDR3nt: TGCGCCAGCAGCTTGTTTTTATTAGCGGGGACTCAAGAGACCCAGTACTTC
CDR3aa: CASSLFLLAGTQETQYF

d_gene: TRBD2
v_gene: TRBV7-2
len: 15
abundance: .
j_gene: TRBJ2-1
CDR3nt: TGTGCCAGCAGCTTGGGACTAGCGGGGAACAATGAGCAGTTCTTC
CDR3aa: CASSLGLAGNNEQFF

d_gene: .
v_gene: TRBV28
len: 13
abundance: .
j_gene: TRBJ2-7
CDR3nt: TGTGCCAGCAGTCTACCGGGGGCCTACGAGCAGTACTTC
CDR3aa: CASSLPGAYEQYF

d_gene: .
v_gene: TRBV30
len: 14
abundance: .
j_gene: TRBJ1-1
CDR3nt: TGTGCCTGTCCTAAATGGGGGGTTGGCACTGAAGCTTTCTTT
CDR3aa: CACPKWGVGTEAFF

d_gene: .
v_gene: TRBV19
len: 14
abundance: .
j_gene: TRBJ2-3
CDR3nt: TGTGCCAGTAGTATAGCGGGGGGCACAGATACGCAGTATTTT
CDR3aa: CASSIAGGTDTQYF

d_gene: TRBD1
v_gene: TRBV28
len: 16
abundance: .
j_gene: TRBJ2-1
CDR3nt: TGTGCCAGCAGTCCTCCGGGACAGGTTTCCTACAATGAGCAGTTCTTC
CDR3aa: CASSPPGQVSYNEQFF

d_gene: TRBD2
v_gene: TRBV5-4
len: 16
abundance: .
j_gene: TRBJ2-1
CDR3nt: TGTGCCAGCAGCCGAGGCGGCGGGGGACCCACAAGTGAGCAGTTCTTC
CDR3aa: CASSRGGGGPTSEQFF

d_gene: TRBD2
v_gene: TRBV5-1
len: 17
abundance: .
j_gene: TRBJ2-1
CDR3nt: TGCGCCAGCAGCTTGTTGTCGGCGACTAGCGGGGGGGCAGAGCAGTTCTTC
CDR3aa: CASSLLSATSGGAEQFF

d_gene: TRBD2
v_gene: TRBV29-1
len: 15
abundance: .
j_gene: TRBJ2-1
CDR3nt: TGCAGCGTTCCCGGGACGCTGGGACTAGCAGGCGAGCAGTTCTTC
CDR3aa: CSVPGTLGLAGEQFF

d_gene: .
v_gene: TRBV5-1
len: 16
abundance: .
j_gene: TRBJ2-4
CDR3nt: TGCGCCAGCAGCTTGGGGATCGAGGGGGTCAGAAACATTCAGTACTTC
CDR3aa: CASSLGIEGVRNIQYF